The entry below gives a single T cell receptor beta chain sequence along with its context. In the PCR, 60 Vbeta and 13 Jbeta primers were used. Clones were read by immunoSEQ multiplex PCR, and TCRdb kept only the in-frame ones, dropping some. The table lists tens of thousands of clones. These data come from a study of cytomegalovirus exposure and HLA in healthy donors. The CDR3 sequence is 17 residues long. The ends lost 3 bases at V and 9 bases at J; junction bases unmatched: 14. Germline V gene data show CDR1 as SEHNR and CDR2 as FQNEAQ (reference sequence). The sequencing sample was made of PBMCs. The chain joins TRBV7-9 to TRBJ2-2; the match to TRBD2 covers 9 bases. The sequence derives from a female donor in good health and CMV-seropositive. CDR3 in amino acids: CASSFVLAGGPGRELFF. CDR3 sequence (DNA): TGTGCCAGCAGCTTCGTTCTTGCGGGAGGGCCGGGCCGGGAGCTGTTTTTT.